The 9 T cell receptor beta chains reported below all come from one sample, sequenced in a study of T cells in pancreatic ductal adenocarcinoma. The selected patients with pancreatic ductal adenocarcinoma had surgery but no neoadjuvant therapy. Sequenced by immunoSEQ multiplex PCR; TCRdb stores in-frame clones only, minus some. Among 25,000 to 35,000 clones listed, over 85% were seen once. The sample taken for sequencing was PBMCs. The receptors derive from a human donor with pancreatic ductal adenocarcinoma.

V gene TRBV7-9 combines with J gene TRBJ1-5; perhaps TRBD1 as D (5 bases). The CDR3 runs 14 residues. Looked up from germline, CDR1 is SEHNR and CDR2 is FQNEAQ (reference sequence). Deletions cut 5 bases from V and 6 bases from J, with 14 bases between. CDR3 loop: CASSPLGGGQPQHF. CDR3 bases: TGTGCCAGCAGCCCCCTCGGGGGGGGTCAGCCCCAGCATTTT.

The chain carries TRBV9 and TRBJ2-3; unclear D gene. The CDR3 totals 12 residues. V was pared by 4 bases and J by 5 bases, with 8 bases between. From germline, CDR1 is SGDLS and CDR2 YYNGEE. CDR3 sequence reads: CASSQSQDTQYF. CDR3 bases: TGTGCCAGCAGCCAGTCGCAAGATACGCAGTATTTT.

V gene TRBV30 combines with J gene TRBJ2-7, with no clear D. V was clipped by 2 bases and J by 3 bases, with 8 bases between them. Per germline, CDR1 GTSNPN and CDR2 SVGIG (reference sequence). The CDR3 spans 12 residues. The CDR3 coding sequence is TGTGCCTGGAGTCCGGGTTACTACGAGCAGTACTTC. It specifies CAWSPGYYEQYF.

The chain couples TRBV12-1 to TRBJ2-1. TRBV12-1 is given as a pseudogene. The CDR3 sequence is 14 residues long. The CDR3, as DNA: TGTGCCAGCAGCCACGACCCAGAGAACAATGAGCAGTTCTTC. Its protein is CASSHDPENNEQFF.

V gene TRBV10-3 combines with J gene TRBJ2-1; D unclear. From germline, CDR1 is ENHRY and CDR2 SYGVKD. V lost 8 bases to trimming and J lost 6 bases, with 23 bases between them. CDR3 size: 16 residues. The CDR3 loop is CAIRESVVSDLNEQFF. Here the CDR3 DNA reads TGTGCCATCCGAGAATCTGTGGTCTCTGACCTCAATGAGCAGTTCTTC.

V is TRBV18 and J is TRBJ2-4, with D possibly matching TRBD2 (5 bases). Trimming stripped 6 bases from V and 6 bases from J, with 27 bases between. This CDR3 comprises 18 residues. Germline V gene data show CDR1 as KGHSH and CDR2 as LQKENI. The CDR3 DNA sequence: TGTGCCAGCTCCCGGCGACCAGCGGAACTCTCGTGGGGAAACATTCAGTACTTC. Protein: CASSRRPAELSWGNIQYF.

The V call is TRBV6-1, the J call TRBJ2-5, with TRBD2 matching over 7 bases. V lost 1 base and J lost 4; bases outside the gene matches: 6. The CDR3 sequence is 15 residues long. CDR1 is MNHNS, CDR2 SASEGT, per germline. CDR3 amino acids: CASSEVAGVGETQYF. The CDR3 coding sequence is TGTGCCAGCAGTGAAGTTGCGGGAGTCGGAGAGACCCAGTACTTC.

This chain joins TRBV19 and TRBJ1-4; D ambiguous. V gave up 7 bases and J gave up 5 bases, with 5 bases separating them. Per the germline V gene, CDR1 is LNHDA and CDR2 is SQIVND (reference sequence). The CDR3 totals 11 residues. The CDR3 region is CASKENEKLFF. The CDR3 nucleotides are TGTGCCAGTAAAGAGAATGAAAAACTGTTTTTT.

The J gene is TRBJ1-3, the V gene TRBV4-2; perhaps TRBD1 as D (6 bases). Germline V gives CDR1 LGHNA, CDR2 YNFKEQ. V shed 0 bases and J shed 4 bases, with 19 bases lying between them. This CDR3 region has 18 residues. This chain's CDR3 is CASSQDVVRGATGNTIYF. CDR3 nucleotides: TGTGCCAGCAGCCAAGACGTGGTTCGGGGGGCAACGGGAAACACCATATATTTT.